This record covers a single TCR beta chain. MiXCR, run by TCRdb on the 5' RACE reads, gives a single entry per CDR3 protein. The table records 170,000 or so distinct CDR3 sequences, approximately 6.2% of them present only once. The data were taken from a study of T cells after yellow fever vaccination. Trimming took off 3 bases at V and 2 bases at J, with 17 bases between the two ends. The length of the CDR3 is 16 residues. CDR1 DFQATT and CDR2 SNEGSKA come from the germline V gene (reference sequence). The sequencing here drew on CD4+ T cells sorted from PBMCs, taken on the day of the first yellow fever vaccination. The genes are TRBV20-1 and TRBJ2-1; D might be TRBD1 or TRBD2, each matching 5 bases. The receptor was isolated from a man younger than 35 who received the YFV17D yellow fever vaccine. The CDR3, as DNA: TGCAGTGCTAGGGGACGAGCAAGGGGAACCTACAATGAGCAGTTCTTC. Its protein is CSARGRARGTYNEQFF.